This paragraph covers one T cell receptor beta chain sequence. Its antigen is still unknown. Method: immunoSEQ multiplex PCR; TCRdb's copy keeps in-frame clones and lacks some. The sample comprises some 21,000 clones, 75% to 85% of which are singletons, and roughly 49% rests with the top ten. These data originate in a study of OX40 agonist ivuxolimab in advanced cancers. Across the whole study: Treatment of patients was with ivuxolimab, an agonistic anti-OX40 (CD134) antibody. Partial response was recorded in three patients: one hepatocellular carcinoma and two cutaneous melanoma cases. A male proportion of around 86% was recorded, with mean age around 64 years and range about 20 to 79. Study-level points and caveats: In the 0.1 to 3.0 mg/kg range, CD4+ and CD8+ blood T cells had expanded clonally by week 6.

The V end was cut by 2 bases, the J end by 0 bases, with 8 bases between. The germline gives CDR1 WSHSY, CDR2 SAAADI. This CDR3 is 15 amino acids long. This chain joins TRBV10-2 and TRBJ1-3; no reliable D call. The sequenced sample was CD4+ or CD8+ T cells sorted from blood, obtained in a trial of the OX40 agonist ivuxolimab. The origin of this receptor is an adult with an advanced solid tumor such as melanoma, head and neck, liver or kidney cancer. In DNA, the CDR3 is TGCGCCAGCAGTGAGGGCACCTTCTCTGGAAACACCATATATTTT. Its translation: CASSEGTFSGNTIYF.